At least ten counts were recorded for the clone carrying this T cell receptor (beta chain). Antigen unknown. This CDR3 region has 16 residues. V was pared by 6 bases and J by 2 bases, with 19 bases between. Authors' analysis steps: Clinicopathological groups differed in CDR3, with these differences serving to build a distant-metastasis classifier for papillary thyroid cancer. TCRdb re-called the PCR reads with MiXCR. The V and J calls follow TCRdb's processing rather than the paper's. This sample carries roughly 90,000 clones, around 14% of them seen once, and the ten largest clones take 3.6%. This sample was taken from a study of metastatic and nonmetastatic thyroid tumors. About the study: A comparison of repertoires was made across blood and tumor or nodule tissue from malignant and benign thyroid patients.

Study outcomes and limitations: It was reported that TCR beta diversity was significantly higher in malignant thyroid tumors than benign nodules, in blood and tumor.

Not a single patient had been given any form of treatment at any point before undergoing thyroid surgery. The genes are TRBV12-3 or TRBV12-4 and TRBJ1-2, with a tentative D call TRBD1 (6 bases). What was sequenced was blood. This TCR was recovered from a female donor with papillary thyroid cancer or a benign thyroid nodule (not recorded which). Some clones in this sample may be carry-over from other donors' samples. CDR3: CASSQIPFDRNYGYTF. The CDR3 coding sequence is TGTGCCAGCAGCCAGATACCCTTTGACAGGAACTATGGCTACACCTTC.